Shown below are 3 T cell receptor beta chains from a single sample sequenced in a study of graft-versus-host responses after intestinal transplantation. Libraries were prepared by immunoSEQ multiplex PCR; TCRdb keeps only in-frame clonotypes and omits some of them. The sample holds about 47,000 clones, approximately 92% seen once. Sequenced here: PBMCs, sampled roughly 860 days after a first intestinal transplant, on the day of a second. The source is a human patient who received an intestinal transplant, so some T cells may come from the graft donor.

The V and J genes are TRBV18 and TRBJ2-7; tentatively, D is TRBD1 (6 bases). The CDR3 runs to 14 residues. CDR1 is KGHSH and CDR2 is LQKENI in the germline V gene. The V and J ends lost 0 bases and 3 bases respectively, with 9 bases between them. CDR3: CASSPPDSNYEQYF. As DNA, the CDR3 is TGTGCCAGCTCACCACCGGACAGTAACTACGAGCAGTACTTC. Variable domain in full (rest from reference TRBV18 and TRBJ2-7): NAGVMQNPRHLVRRRGQEARLRCSPMKGHSHVYWYRQLPEEGLKFMVYLQKENIIDESGMPKERFSAEFPKEGPSILRIQQVVRGDSAAYFCASSPPDSNYEQYFGPGTRLTVT.

This clone was observed a single time. The chain couples TRBV9 to TRBJ2-3, with 10 bases fitting TRBD2. In germline, CDR1 is SGDLS, CDR2 YYNGEE. This CDR3 has 16 residues. J gave up 1 base and V 0 bases, and 2 bases lay outside the gene matches. CDR3 amino acids: CASSVAGLARTDTQYF. CDR3 DNA sequence: TGTGCCAGCAGCGTAGCGGGACTAGCGCGCACAGATACGCAGTATTTT.

The V call is TRBV9, the J call TRBJ2-2, with 7 bases that match TRBD1. Germline assignment: CDR1 SGDLS and CDR2 YYNGEE. The CDR3 spans 16 residues. V lost 0 bases, J lost 4 bases, and 6 bases stayed unmatched. CDR3 nucleotide sequence: TGTGCCAGCAGCGTAGCTAGGGACAGTTTCACCGGGGAGCTGTTTTTT. Its translation is CASSVARDSFTGELFF.